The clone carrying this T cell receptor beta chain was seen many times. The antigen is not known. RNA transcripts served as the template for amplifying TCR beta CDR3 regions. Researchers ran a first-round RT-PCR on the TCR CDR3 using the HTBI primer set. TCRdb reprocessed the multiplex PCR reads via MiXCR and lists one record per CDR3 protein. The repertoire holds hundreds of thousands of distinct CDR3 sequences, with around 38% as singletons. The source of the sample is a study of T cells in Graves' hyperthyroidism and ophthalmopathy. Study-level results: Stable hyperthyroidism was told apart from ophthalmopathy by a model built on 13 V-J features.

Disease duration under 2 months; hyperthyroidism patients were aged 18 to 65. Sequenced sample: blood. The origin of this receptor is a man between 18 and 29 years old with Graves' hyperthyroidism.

CDR3 loop: CASSGFGTDNYGYTF. The CDR3 DNA is TGTGCCAGCAGTGGGTTCGGGACAGACAACTATGGCTACACCTTC. The chain carries TRBV2 and TRBJ1-2, with 7 bases fitting TRBD1. V shed 4 bases, J shed 2 bases, and the junction held 7 bases outside the gene matches. The CDR3 sequence is 15 residues long. Per germline, CDR1 SNHLY and CDR2 FYNNEI.